A selection of T cell receptor beta chains follows, all from one sample in a study of identical twins. One entry per CDR3 protein, called by TCRdb with MiXCR from the 5' RACE reads. The data contain about 240,000 distinct CDR3 sequences, under 12% of them singletons. The specimen sequenced was memory T cells sorted from blood. These receptors came from a man aged 50 or older in good health. CDR3s include the opening cysteine and the closing phenylalanine or tryptophan. Each record gives: J gene, clone size, D gene, V gene, CDR3 DNA, CDR3 protein. The D gene is left open where the match is weak. Clone size is given for some rows only: seen once, a few or many times, or a class if the clone is expanded.

J gene: TRBJ1-4
clone size: many
D gene: .
V gene: TRBV7-2
CDR3 DNA: TGTGCCAGCAGATTCGGACCGAATGAAAAACTGTTTTTT
CDR3 protein: CASRFGPNEKLFF

J gene: TRBJ2-7
clone size: .
D gene: .
V gene: TRBV24-1
CDR3 DNA: TGTGCCACCAGTGTGTGGAGGGGGCTTACCTACGAGCAGTACTTC
CDR3 protein: CATSVWRGLTYEQYF

J gene: TRBJ1-5
clone size: many
D gene: .
V gene: TRBV12-3/TRBV12-4
CDR3 DNA: TGTGCCAGCAGTCTCCACAGGGATCAGCCCCAGCATTTT
CDR3 protein: CASSLHRDQPQHF

J gene: TRBJ2-1
clone size: few
D gene: .
V gene: TRBV30
CDR3 DNA: TGTGCCGGGCGCCCGGGGACGAGCTCCTACAATGAGCAGTTCTTC
CDR3 protein: CAGRPGTSSYNEQFF

J gene: TRBJ1-2
clone size: few
D gene: TRBD1
V gene: TRBV7-6
CDR3 DNA: TGTGCCAGCAGCCAAATTGTACAGGGGGCCAGTGGCTACACCTTC
CDR3 protein: CASSQIVQGASGYTF

J gene: TRBJ2-2
clone size: many
D gene: .
V gene: TRBV19
CDR3 DNA: TGTGCCAGTAGTACAGTCGGGGAGCTGTTTTTT
CDR3 protein: CASSTVGELFF

J gene: TRBJ2-7
clone size: many
D gene: TRBD2
V gene: TRBV11-2
CDR3 DNA: TGTGCCAGCAGACCTTCCATTACGGGAGGGCCGGGCGAGCAGTACTTC
CDR3 protein: CASRPSITGGPGEQYF

J gene: TRBJ1-1
clone size: many
D gene: TRBD1
V gene: TRBV18
CDR3 DNA: TGTGCCAGCAGCTTAACAGGGGGCACTGAAGCTTTCTTT
CDR3 protein: CASSLTGGTEAFF

J gene: TRBJ2-7
clone size: many
D gene: .
V gene: TRBV7-2
CDR3 DNA: TGTGCCAGCAGCTTAGCTGCCAACTACGAGCAGTACTTC
CDR3 protein: CASSLAANYEQYF

J gene: TRBJ2-1
clone size: .
D gene: TRBD2
V gene: TRBV7-2
CDR3 DNA: TGTGCCAGCATGCCGGGACTAGCGGGGGCGGGGCAGTTCTTC
CDR3 protein: CASMPGLAGAGQFF

J gene: TRBJ2-7
clone size: many
D gene: TRBD1
V gene: TRBV20-1
CDR3 DNA: TGCAGTGCTAGTAAGCAGGGGGCTCCGCAGTACTTC
CDR3 protein: CSASKQGAPQYF

J gene: TRBJ1-2
clone size: .
D gene: .
V gene: TRBV24-1
CDR3 DNA: TGTGCCACCAGTGATTTGGCAGCCAACTATGGCTACACCTTC
CDR3 protein: CATSDLAANYGYTF

J gene: TRBJ1-1
clone size: few
D gene: .
V gene: TRBV7-6
CDR3 DNA: TGTGCCAGCAGCTTAGCGCGTTATGCAGGTCTAGCTTTCTTT
CDR3 protein: CASSLARYAGLAFF

J gene: TRBJ2-1
clone size: many
D gene: .
V gene: TRBV5-1
CDR3 DNA: TGCGCCAGCAGCTTGGCCCGTATAGCGAACAATGAGCAGTTCTTC
CDR3 protein: CASSLARIANNEQFF

J gene: TRBJ1-3
clone size: .
D gene: .
V gene: TRBV7-8
CDR3 DNA: TGTGCCAGCAGCCTAGAGCCGGGGGCTGGAAACACCATATATTTT
CDR3 protein: CASSLEPGAGNTIYF

J gene: TRBJ2-1
clone size: .
D gene: TRBD2
V gene: TRBV30
CDR3 DNA: TGTGCCTGGACCGGACTAGCGGACAATGAGCAGTTCTTC
CDR3 protein: CAWTGLADNEQFF

J gene: TRBJ1-6
clone size: few
D gene: TRBD1
V gene: TRBV27
CDR3 DNA: TGTGCCAGCAGTCTAACCCCGGGACAGGGATGGTCACCCCTCCACTTT
CDR3 protein: CASSLTPGQGWSPLHF

J gene: TRBJ2-7
clone size: few
D gene: TRBD1
V gene: TRBV20-1
CDR3 DNA: TGCAGTGCGAGCGACAGGGGGTTTGCCTACGAGCAGTACTTC
CDR3 protein: CSASDRGFAYEQYF

J gene: TRBJ2-7
clone size: .
D gene: .
V gene: TRBV7-2
CDR3 DNA: TGTGCCAGCAGCTTAGATGGAGGGGTCGGGTCCTACGAGCAGTACTTC
CDR3 protein: CASSLDGGVGSYEQYF

J gene: TRBJ2-3
clone size: few
D gene: .
V gene: TRBV20-1
CDR3 DNA: TGCAGTGCAATCCGGCCAGAAAGCCCAGATACGCAGTATTTT
CDR3 protein: CSAIRPESPDTQYF

J gene: TRBJ2-7
clone size: many
D gene: .
V gene: TRBV5-5
CDR3 DNA: TGTGCCAGCAGTTACCTGTGGGGGGAGAGGTACGAGCAGTACTTC
CDR3 protein: CASSYLWGERYEQYF

J gene: TRBJ2-5
clone size: .
D gene: TRBD2
V gene: TRBV20-1
CDR3 DNA: TGCAGTGCTAGAGAAGCGGGGGGGCGAGAGACCCAGTACTTC
CDR3 protein: CSAREAGGRETQYF

J gene: TRBJ1-3
clone size: few
D gene: .
V gene: TRBV10-2
CDR3 DNA: TGCGCCAGCAGTGATACCGGAAACACCATATATTTT
CDR3 protein: CASSDTGNTIYF

J gene: TRBJ2-5
clone size: many
D gene: .
V gene: TRBV4-3
CDR3 DNA: TGCGCCAGCAGCCAATTGCGGGGCGTTCAAGAGACCCAGTACTTC
CDR3 protein: CASSQLRGVQETQYF

J gene: TRBJ1-1
clone size: many
D gene: TRBD1
V gene: TRBV12-3/TRBV12-4
CDR3 DNA: TGTGCCAGCATCCTCGACAGGGGGGATGTCACTGAAGCTTTCTTT
CDR3 protein: CASILDRGDVTEAFF

J gene: TRBJ2-7
clone size: .
D gene: .
V gene: TRBV20-1
CDR3 DNA: TGCAGTGCTTCCAGGGGTGCCTACGAGCAGTACTTC
CDR3 protein: CSASRGAYEQYF

J gene: TRBJ1-6
clone size: .
D gene: .
V gene: TRBV7-8
CDR3 DNA: TGTGCCAGCAGCTCGGGTTCACCCCTCCACTTT
CDR3 protein: CASSSGSPLHF

J gene: TRBJ2-3
clone size: few
D gene: .
V gene: TRBV28
CDR3 DNA: TGTGCCAGCAGTTTAACCCAGGGAATCCCAGATACGCAGTATTTT
CDR3 protein: CASSLTQGIPDTQYF

J gene: TRBJ2-6
clone size: many
D gene: TRBD1
V gene: TRBV12-3/TRBV12-4
CDR3 DNA: TGTGCCAGCAGTCCTATGACAGGGCGTAGCTCTGGGGCCAACGTCCTGACTTTC
CDR3 protein: CASSPMTGRSSGANVLTF

J gene: TRBJ2-5
clone size: few
D gene: TRBD2
V gene: TRBV20-1
CDR3 DNA: TGCAGTGCTAGCGGGGGGAGGGTTCGGACCCAGTACTTC
CDR3 protein: CSASGGRVRTQYF

J gene: TRBJ1-3
clone size: .
D gene: .
V gene: TRBV4-1
CDR3 DNA: TGCGCCAGCAGCCAGTTAACAGGTCGAAACACCATATATTTT
CDR3 protein: CASSQLTGRNTIYF

J gene: TRBJ1-4
clone size: few
D gene: TRBD1
V gene: TRBV15
CDR3 DNA: TGTGCCACCAGCACCAGTACAGAGGGGGCTGAAAAACTGTTTTTT
CDR3 protein: CATSTSTEGAEKLFF

J gene: TRBJ2-1
clone size: many
D gene: TRBD2
V gene: TRBV29-1
CDR3 DNA: TGCAGCGGGAACGGACTAGCGGGAGACTACAATGAGCAGTTCTTC
CDR3 protein: CSGNGLAGDYNEQFF

J gene: TRBJ2-7
clone size: .
D gene: .
V gene: TRBV28
CDR3 DNA: TGTGCGGTCTGGGACCGATCCTACGAGCAGTACTTC
CDR3 protein: CAVWDRSYEQYF

J gene: TRBJ2-7
clone size: .
D gene: .
V gene: TRBV18
CDR3 DNA: TGTGCCAGCTCACCACCAAACCAGCACTACTCCTACGAGCAGTACTTC
CDR3 protein: CASSPPNQHYSYEQYF

J gene: TRBJ2-5
clone size: many
D gene: TRBD1
V gene: TRBV12-3/TRBV12-4
CDR3 DNA: TGTGCCAGCGGACAGGATAACCAAAAGACCCAGTACTTC
CDR3 protein: CASGQDNQKTQYF

J gene: TRBJ2-7
clone size: .
D gene: .
V gene: TRBV7-7
CDR3 DNA: TGTGCTAGCAGTAGGGGGGAGGGTTTCTACGAGCAGTACTTC
CDR3 protein: CASSRGEGFYEQYF

J gene: TRBJ2-2
clone size: .
D gene: .
V gene: TRBV5-6
CDR3 DNA: TGTGCCAGCAGCCCCACTTTGGGGGAGCTGTTTTTT
CDR3 protein: CASSPTLGELFF

J gene: TRBJ2-1
clone size: many
D gene: TRBD2
V gene: TRBV6-2/TRBV6-3
CDR3 DNA: TGTGCCAGCAGAACTAGCGGGCCCTCACTGCAGTTCTTC
CDR3 protein: CASRTSGPSLQFF

J gene: TRBJ2-3
clone size: many
D gene: TRBD2
V gene: TRBV6-5
CDR3 DNA: TGTGCCAGCAGTTACGAGCGGGGGGACACAGATACGCAGTATTTT
CDR3 protein: CASSYERGDTDTQYF

J gene: TRBJ2-2
clone size: many
D gene: TRBD1
V gene: TRBV12-3/TRBV12-4
CDR3 DNA: TGTGCCAGCAGTCTTGGACCAGGGGGAACCGGGGAGCTGTTTTTT
CDR3 protein: CASSLGPGGTGELFF

J gene: TRBJ2-4
clone size: few
D gene: .
V gene: TRBV5-6
CDR3 DNA: TGTGCCAGCAGCTCCTGGGTGGAAAACATTCAGTACTTC
CDR3 protein: CASSSWVENIQYF

J gene: TRBJ1-3
clone size: .
D gene: .
V gene: TRBV12-3/TRBV12-4
CDR3 DNA: TGTGCCAGCAGTTTAACTAACTCTGGAAACACCATATATTTT
CDR3 protein: CASSLTNSGNTIYF

J gene: TRBJ2-7
clone size: .
D gene: TRBD2
V gene: TRBV28
CDR3 DNA: TGTGCCAGCAGTACCGGGACTAGTAATCGGCAGTACTTC
CDR3 protein: CASSTGTSNRQYF